This is a list of T cell receptor beta chains from one sample in a study of cytomegalovirus exposure and HLA in healthy donors. Only in-frame clones appear in the TCRdb table, and some are missing; sequencing was by immunoSEQ multiplex PCR. The sample comprises fewer than 150,000 clones, roughly 75% of which are singletons, and 2% to 2.5% rests with the top ten. What was sequenced was PBMCs. The origin of the receptors is a man aged 25-45 years in good health and CMV-seronegative. The CDR3 runs from the conserved cysteine through the conserved F or W. D genes are given only for firm matches. Clone size, where shown, is once, few, many, or a class for clones that have expanded.

TRBD2 . TRBJ2-3 TRBV27 CASSGGVADTQYF TGTGCCAGCAGTGGGGGGGTAGCAGATACGCAGTATTTT
TRBD1 . TRBJ2-1 TRBV5-1 CASSSDRGIQGEQFF TGCGCCAGCAGCTCCGACAGGGGGATCCAGGGTGAGCAGTTCTTC
. . TRBJ2-7 TRBV6-7 CASRPGQVSSYEQYF TGTGCCAGCAGACCCGGACAAGTGAGCTCCTACGAGCAGTACTTC
. . TRBJ1-5 TRBV19 CASSHPFREGSNQPQHF TGTGCCAGTAGTCACCCATTCAGGGAGGGGAGCAATCAGCCCCAGCATTTT
. . TRBJ1-5 TRBV5-1 CASSLGDRQGGQPQNF TGCGCCAGCAGCTTGGGGGATCGGCAGGGTGGTCAGCCCCAGAATTTT
. . TRBJ2-7 TRBV6-6 CASNPGLRQGQYF TGTGCCAGCAACCCCGGGCTTAGGCAGGGGCAGTACTTC
. . TRBJ2-7 TRBV11-2 CASSLGHSYEQYF TGTGCCAGCAGCTTGGGACACTCCTACGAGCAGTACTTC
TRBD1 . TRBJ1-1 TRBV5-1 CASSLETGMNTEAFF TGCGCCAGCAGCTTGGAGACAGGGATGAACACTGAAGCTTTCTTT
TRBD2 few TRBJ2-2 TRBV10-2 CASSEVSLAGTNTGELFF TGCGCCAGCAGTGAGGTGTCACTAGCGGGAACGAACACCGGGGAGCTGTTTTTT
TRBD2 . TRBJ2-3 TRBV18 CASSPGGGSTDTQYF TGTGCCAGCTCACCGGGGGGGGGAAGCACAGATACGCAGTATTTT
TRBD1 . TRBJ2-2 TRBV4-1 CASSPTQGATGELFF TGCGCCAGCAGCCCAACACAGGGGGCGACCGGGGAGCTGTTTTTT
. . TRBJ1-4 TRBV5-4 CASGLGDEKLFF TGTGCCAGCGGCCTGGGAGATGAAAAACTGTTTTTT
. . TRBJ1-5 TRBV30 CAWNLWGRGQPQHF TGTGCCTGGAACCTCTGGGGTAGGGGTCAGCCCCAGCATTTT
. . TRBJ1-1 TRBV6-1 CASSPQETNTEAFF TGTGCCAGCAGTCCACAGGAGACGAACACTGAAGCTTTCTTT
TRBD1 once TRBJ2-7 TRBV7-9 CASSLSGTGGHEQYF TGTGCCAGCAGCTTAAGCGGGACAGGGGGCCACGAGCAGTACTTC
TRBD1 . TRBJ2-7 TRBV30 CAWDRGHEQYF TGTGCCTGGGACAGGGGTCACGAGCAGTACTTC
. few TRBJ1-1 TRBV6-6 CASSYSSRGNEAFF TGTGCCAGCAGTTACTCGTCAAGGGGAAATGAAGCTTTCTTT
TRBD2 once TRBJ2-7 TRBV6-6 CASSYDWTSGIYEQYF TGTGCCAGCAGTTACGACTGGACTAGCGGGATCTACGAGCAGTACTTC
. few TRBJ1-4 TRBV28 CASSPSVEEKLFF TGTGCCAGCAGTCCCTCTGTGGAGGAAAAACTGTTTTTT
TRBD1 . TRBJ1-5 TRBV19 CASSIGIGGQGPQHF TGTGCCAGTAGTATAGGTATAGGGGGCCAGGGGCCCCAGCATTTT
TRBD1 . TRBJ1-3 TRBV7-6 CASSLLTGVGNTIYF TGTGCCAGCAGCTTGCTCACAGGGGTCGGAAACACCATATATTTT
. . TRBJ1-2 TRBV2 CASSGGRWGSEGGYTF TGTGCCAGCAGTGGGGGCCGTTGGGGATCGGAGGGAGGCTACACCTTC
. . TRBJ1-4 TRBV5-1 CASHPTDKLEKLFF TGCGCCAGCCACCCGACGGACAAGCTGGAAAAACTGTTTTTT
TRBD1 . TRBJ1-6 TRBV27 CASSLSWTRGQGNSPLHF TGTGCCAGCAGTTTATCGTGGACGAGGGGACAGGGGAATTCACCCCTCCACTTT
TRBD2 . TRBJ2-2 TRBV4-1 CASSQRGLADTGELFF TGCGCCAGCAGCCAACGGGGACTAGCGGACACCGGGGAGCTGTTTTTT
TRBD1 . TRBJ2-1 TRBV7-9 CASSRQGNEQFF TGTGCCAGCAGCCGACAGGGAAATGAGCAGTTCTTC
TRBD1 . TRBJ1-5 TRBV28 CASSLLGTGGGNQPQHF TGTGCCAGCAGTTTATTGGGAACAGGGGGCGGGAATCAGCCCCAGCATTTT
TRBD1 . TRBJ2-7 TRBV7-6 CASSPGTGNSHEQYF TGTGCCAGCAGCCCGGGGACAGGGAATTCCCACGAGCAGTACTTC